The source of this TCR beta chain is a study of Graves' ophthalmopathy and Graves' hyperthyroidism. Researchers took RNA transcripts and amplified TCR beta CDR3 regions from them. Scientists carried out first-round RT-PCR using HTBI primers and then a second-round multiplex PCR. MiXCR was run by TCRdb on the multiplex PCR reads, yielding one entry per CDR3 protein. This table has roughly 300,000 distinct CDR3 sequences, 15% to 20% appearing once. This clonotype was counted at least ten times. The clonotype comes from an adult man with Graves' ophthalmopathy. The sequencing input was peripheral blood.

This CDR3 is CASSFADQETQYF. Written as DNA, the CDR3 is TGTGCCAGCAGCTTTGCGGACCAAGAGACCCAGTACTTC. The chain couples TRBV7-2 to TRBJ2-5; D is unclear. The germline CDR1 and CDR2 sequences are SGHTA and FQGNSA. CDR3 length equals 13 residues. Deletions cut 3 bases from V and 0 bases from J, with 5 bases between.